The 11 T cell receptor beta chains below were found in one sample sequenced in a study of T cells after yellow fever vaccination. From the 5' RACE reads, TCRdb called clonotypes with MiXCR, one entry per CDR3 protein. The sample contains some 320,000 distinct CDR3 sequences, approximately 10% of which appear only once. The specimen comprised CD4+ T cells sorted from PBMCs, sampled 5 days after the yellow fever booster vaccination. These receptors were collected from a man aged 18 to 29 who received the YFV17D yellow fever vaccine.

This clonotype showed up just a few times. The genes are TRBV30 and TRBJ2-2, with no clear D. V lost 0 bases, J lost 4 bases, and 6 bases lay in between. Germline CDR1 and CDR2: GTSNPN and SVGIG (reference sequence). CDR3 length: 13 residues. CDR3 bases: TGTGCCTGGAGTGTATCCGTCACCGGGGAGCTGTTTTTT. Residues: CAWSVSVTGELFF.

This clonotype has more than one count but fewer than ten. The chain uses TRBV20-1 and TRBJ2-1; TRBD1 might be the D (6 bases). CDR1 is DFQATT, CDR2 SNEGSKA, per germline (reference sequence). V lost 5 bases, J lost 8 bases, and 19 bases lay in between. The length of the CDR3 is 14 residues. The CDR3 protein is CSAWTVGSTHEQFF. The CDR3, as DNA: TGCAGTGCTTGGACAGTGGGCTCAACCCATGAGCAGTTCTTC.

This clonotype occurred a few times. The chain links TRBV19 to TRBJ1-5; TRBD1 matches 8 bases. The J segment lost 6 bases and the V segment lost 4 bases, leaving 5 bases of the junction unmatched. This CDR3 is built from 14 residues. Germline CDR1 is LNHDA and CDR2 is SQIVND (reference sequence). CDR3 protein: CASSRGQGTQPQHF. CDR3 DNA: TGTGCCAGTAGTAGAGGACAGGGTACTCAGCCCCAGCATTTT.

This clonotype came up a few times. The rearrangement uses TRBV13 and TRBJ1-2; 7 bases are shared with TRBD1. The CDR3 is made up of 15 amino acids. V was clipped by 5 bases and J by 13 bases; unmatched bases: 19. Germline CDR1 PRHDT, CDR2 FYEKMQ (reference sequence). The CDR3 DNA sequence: TGTGCCAGCAGCCCGACGGGGACAGATGGCTACACCTCCACCTTC. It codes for CASSPTGTDGYTSTF.

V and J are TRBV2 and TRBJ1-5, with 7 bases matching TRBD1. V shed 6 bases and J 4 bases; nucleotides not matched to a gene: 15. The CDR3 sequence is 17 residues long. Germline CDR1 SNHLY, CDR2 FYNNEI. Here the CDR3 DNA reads TGTGCCAGCAGCCGACGGAGACAGGGAATTCGGAATCAGCCCCAGCATTTT. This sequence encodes CASSRRRQGIRNQPQHF.

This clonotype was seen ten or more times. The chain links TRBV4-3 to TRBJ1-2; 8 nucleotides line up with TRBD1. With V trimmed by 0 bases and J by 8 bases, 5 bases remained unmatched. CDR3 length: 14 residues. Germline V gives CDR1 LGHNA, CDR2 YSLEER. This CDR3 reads CASSQEAGTGGYTF. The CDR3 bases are TGCGCCAGCAGCCAAGAGGCCGGGACAGGAGGCTACACCTTC.

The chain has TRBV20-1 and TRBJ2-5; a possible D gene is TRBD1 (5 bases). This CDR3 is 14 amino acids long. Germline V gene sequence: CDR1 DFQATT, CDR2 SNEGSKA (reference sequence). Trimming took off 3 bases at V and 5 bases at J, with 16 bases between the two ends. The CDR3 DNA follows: TGCAGTGCTAGGGGGTTGCTACCAGGGGAGACCCAGTACTTC. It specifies CSARGLLPGETQYF.

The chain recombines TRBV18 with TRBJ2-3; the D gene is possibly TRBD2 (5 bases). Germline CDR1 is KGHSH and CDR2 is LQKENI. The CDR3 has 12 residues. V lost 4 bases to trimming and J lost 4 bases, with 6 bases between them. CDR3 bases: TGTGCCAGCTCACTACTAGCAGATACGCAGTATTTT. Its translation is CASSLLADTQYF.

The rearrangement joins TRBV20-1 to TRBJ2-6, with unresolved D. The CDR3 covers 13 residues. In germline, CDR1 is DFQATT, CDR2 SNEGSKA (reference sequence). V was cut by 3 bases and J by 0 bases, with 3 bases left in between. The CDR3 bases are TGCAGTGCTAGCCCCTCTGGGGCCAACGTCCTGACTTTC. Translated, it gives CSASPSGANVLTF.

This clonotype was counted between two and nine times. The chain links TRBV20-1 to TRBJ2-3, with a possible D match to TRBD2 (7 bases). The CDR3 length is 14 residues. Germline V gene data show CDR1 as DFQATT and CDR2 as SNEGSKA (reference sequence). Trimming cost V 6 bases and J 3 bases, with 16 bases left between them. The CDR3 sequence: CSAKRGGLTDTQYF. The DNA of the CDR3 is TGCAGTGCCAAGAGGGGGGGGCTAACAGATACGCAGTATTTT.

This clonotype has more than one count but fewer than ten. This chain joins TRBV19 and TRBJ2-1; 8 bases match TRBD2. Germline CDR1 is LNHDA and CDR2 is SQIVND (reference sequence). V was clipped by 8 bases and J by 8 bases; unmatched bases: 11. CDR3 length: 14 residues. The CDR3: CASSLAGFIDEQFF. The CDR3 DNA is TGTGCCAGTTCCCTAGCGGGTTTCATAGATGAGCAGTTCTTC.